In its sample, the clone carrying this T cell receptor (beta chain) was seen a few times. Unmatched junction bases numbered 13, after V lost 8 bases and J lost 1 base. Germline CDR1 and CDR2: GTSNPN and SVGIG (reference sequence). This CDR3 has 15 residues. The sample belongs to a study of T cell changes during pregnancy in multiple sclerosis. Produced via immunoSEQ multiplex PCR; TCRdb's table is partial and in-frame only. The sample records about 36,000 clones, 89% being singletons. This chain connects TRBV30 to TRBJ1-1; 7 nucleotides match TRBD1. This sequence originates from a female donor with multiple sclerosis, enrolled in a pregnancy study. Sequenced here: CD8+ T cells from peripheral blood mononuclear cells, sampled in the third trimester of pregnancy. The CDR3 sequence: CAVGGQSLANTEAFF. The CDR3 DNA sequence: TGTGCCGTGGGGGGACAGAGTCTCGCGAACACTGAAGCTTTCTTT.